This TCR beta chain derives from a study of blood T cell repertoires in COVID-19. Turning to the study itself: Nucleic acid was either cDNA or gDNA, and it came from T cells, B-cell-depleted T cells, or PBMCs.

With 3 bases removed from V and 7 bases from J, the gap between germline ends came to 9 bases. CDR3 length: 11 residues. CDR1 and CDR2 from the germline V gene are DFQATT and SNEGSKA (reference sequence). The assay was immunoSEQ multiplex PCR, and TCRdb's table has in-frame clones only and misses some. The data show 180,000 or so clones, roughly 90% seen once. The TCR was taken from a human donor with acute COVID-19. The donor label of this sample is uncertain. V is TRBV20-1 and J is TRBJ1-1; D might be TRBD1 (6 bases). The sample was PBMCs or T cells enriched from blood (not recorded which). The CDR3 sequence: CSARGAIEAFF. The DNA for the CDR3 is TGCAGTGCTAGGGGGGCGATTGAAGCTTTCTTT.